Listed below are T cell receptor beta chains from one sample, sequenced in a study of blood T cell repertoires in COVID-19. Only in-frame clones appear in the TCRdb table, and some are missing; sequencing was by immunoSEQ multiplex PCR. The sample shows fewer than 250,000 clones, approximately 90% of them seen only once. The specimen was peripheral blood. Receptors originate from a man aged 25 to 40 with acute or convalescent COVID-19. CDR3s include the opening cysteine and the closing phenylalanine or tryptophan. The D gene is left open where the match is weak. Clone sizes are given selectively: once, few, many, or a class where the clone is expanded.

j_call v_call d_call clone_size cdr3_nt cdr3_aa
TRBJ2-5 TRBV5-1 NA few TGCGCCAGCAGCTTGGCGAGAATCCAAGAGACCCAGTACTTC CASSLARIQETQYF
TRBJ1-6 TRBV11-2 NA NA TGTGCCAGCAGCTTAGTACAGGGATTTTCACCCCTCCACTTT CASSLVQGFSPLHF
TRBJ2-3 TRBV19 NA once TGTGCCAGTAGCGTAACTAGAGGTTCAGCAGATACGCAGTATTTT CASSVTRGSADTQYF
TRBJ2-1 TRBV7-3 NA NA TGTGCCAGCAGCTTAACGTCTGTAGGGGATGAGCAGTTCTTC CASSLTSVGDEQFF
TRBJ2-2 TRBV27 NA few TGTGCCAGCAGCCTCCGGGAAATCGCCGCCGGGGAGCTGTTTTTT CASSLREIAAGELFF
TRBJ2-2 TRBV11-2 NA NA TGTGCCAGCAGCAAAAGCGAGGGGGTCAGGACCGGGGAGCTGTTTTTT CASSKSEGVRTGELFF
TRBJ2-7 TRBV29-1 TRBD1 NA TGCAGCGTTGTGGGGACAGCAAACCCCAAGTTCTCCTACGAGCAGTACTTC CSVVGTANPKFSYEQYF
TRBJ1-3 TRBV13 NA NA TGTGCCAGCCACAGCGGAAACTCTGGAAACACCATATATTTT CASHSGNSGNTIYF
TRBJ1-5 TRBV7-3 TRBD1 NA TGTGCCAGCAACCAGCTCCTGAGGGAGAGGGACAGGGGACCCGGAGGCAATCAGCCCCAGCATTTT CASNQLLRERDRGPGGNQPQHF
TRBJ2-2 TRBV3-1/TRBV3-2 NA NA TGTGCCAGCAGCCAAGGAAGAGGGAACACCGGGGAGCTGTTTTTT CASSQGRGNTGELFF
TRBJ1-5 TRBV27 NA NA TGTGCCAGCAGCCAATCCGGGACTGGGAGCGATCAGCCCCAGCATTTT CASSQSGTGSDQPQHF
TRBJ2-3 TRBV30 NA NA TGTGCCTGGAGTGTAGGGCAGGGCCCACAGTATTTT CAWSVGQGPQYF
TRBJ1-5 TRBV6-1 NA once TGTGCCAGCAGTGAAGCTATGTCTCCCCAGCATTTT CASSEAMSPQHF
TRBJ1-1 TRBV5-4 NA NA TGTGCCAGCAGCCTACTAGTGAACACTGAAGCTTTCTTT CASSLLVNTEAFF
TRBJ1-4 TRBV19 NA NA TGTGCCAGTAGTCCGACAGATCGACACTTGGAAAAACTGTTTTTT CASSPTDRHLEKLFF
TRBJ1-4 TRBV2 NA NA TGTGCCAGCAGTTCTTCCGGACAGTTTAATGAAAAGCTGTTTTTT CASSSSGQFNEKLFF
TRBJ1-6 TRBV18 NA NA TGTGCCAGCTCACCTGCCCAGGGGCGCAATTCACCCCTCCACTTT CASSPAQGRNSPLHF
TRBJ1-6 TRBV20-1 NA NA TGCAGTGCCGGCAGGTCACCCCTCCACTTT CSAGRSPLHF
TRBJ2-1 TRBV18 NA NA TGTGCCAGCCAGGACGGAAAGGGGGGGAACAATGAGCAGTTCTTC CASQDGKGGNNEQFF
TRBJ1-2 TRBV6-5 NA NA TGTGCAGGAGCTGGGAACTATGGCTACACCTTC CAGAGNYGYTF
TRBJ1-6 TRBV5-6 NA NA TGTGCCAGCAGTTTTTCGAGCTATAATTCACCCCTCCACTTT CASSFSSYNSPLHF
TRBJ2-3 TRBV29-1 NA once TGCAGCGTTGGAACGTCAGGGCGGGAAGATACGCAGTATTTT CSVGTSGREDTQYF
TRBJ1-3 TRBV18 NA NA TGTGCCAGCTCCCCTTCCGTACAGGGAGGGGACACCATATATTTT CASSPSVQGGDTIYF
TRBJ1-6 TRBV18 TRBD1 NA TGTGCCAGCCCCCCCTCCGGGACAGGGAAATACGGTCCACGGTACTCACCCCTCCACTTT CASPPSGTGKYGPRYSPLHF
TRBJ1-6 TRBV7-9 NA NA TGTGCCAGCAGCTTTGTCGGGGATTTAGAACGCCTCCACTTT CASSFVGDLERLHF
TRBJ1-1 TRBV28 TRBD1 NA TGTGCCAGCAGACCAGACAGGGGCAGGAAAGCTTTCTTT CASRPDRGRKAFF
TRBJ2-7 TRBV6-2/TRBV6-3 TRBD2 NA TGTGCCAGCAGTACGACTAGCGGGAGGAGTGGATACGAGCAGTACTTC CASSTTSGRSGYEQYF
TRBJ2-5 TRBV9 TRBD2 NA TGTGCCAGCAGCGTAGATCCTAGCGGGGAGACCCAGTACTTC CASSVDPSGETQYF
TRBJ2-3 TRBV3-1/TRBV3-2 TRBD2 NA TGTGCCAGCAGTCGGACTAGCGGGGAACTTGTTAGCACAGATACGCAGTATTTT CASSRTSGELVSTDTQYF
TRBJ2-3 TRBV18 TRBD2 once TGTGCCAGCTCACCAATGGTAGCGGGGCCTTCGGGTACGCAGTATTTT CASSPMVAGPSGTQYF
TRBJ2-1 TRBV2 TRBD2 NA TGTGCCAGCAGTATCAGACTAGCGGGGTACTACAATGAGCAGTTCTTC CASSIRLAGYYNEQFF
TRBJ2-7 TRBV6-1 NA once TGTGCCAGCAGTGATTCGGTGGCGGTTCGGTCCTACGAGCAGTACTTC CASSDSVAVRSYEQYF
TRBJ2-2 TRBV28 NA NA TGTGCCAGCAGTATCCGAACAGGGCCCGGGGAGCTGTTTTTT CASSIRTGPGELFF
TRBJ2-1 TRBV5-4 TRBD2 NA TGTGCCAGCAGCTTTCTAGCGGGGGGGCCCGTGGGTGAGCAGTTCTTC CASSFLAGGPVGEQFF
TRBJ1-6 TRBV5-1 NA NA TGCGCCAGCAGCTTGGGGGGCTGGAATTCACCCCTCCACTTT CASSLGGWNSPLHF
TRBJ2-7 TRBV4-1 TRBD1 NA TGCGCCAGCAGCCAAAACAGGGGTTACGAGCAGTACTTC CASSQNRGYEQYF
TRBJ1-1 TRBV28 TRBD1 NA TGTGCCAGCGGAGGGCCCGGGACAGGGACTTTGGGCACTGAAGCTTTCTTT CASGGPGTGTLGTEAFF
TRBJ2-3 TRBV5-1 NA NA TGCGCCAGCAGCTCTCTCGGACTCCCAGATACGCAGTATTTT CASSSLGLPDTQYF
TRBJ2-7 TRBV14 TRBD2 NA TGTGCCAGCAGCCCTAGCGGGAGCCCCTATACCGTCTACGAGCAGTACTTC CASSPSGSPYTVYEQYF
TRBJ1-2 TRBV5-4 NA NA TGTGCCAGCAGCCCCTTCGGACAGAACTATGGCTACACCTTC CASSPFGQNYGYTF
TRBJ1-5 TRBV27 TRBD1 NA TGTGCCAGCAGCCCTTGGGACAGGGGGCGAGGTCAGCCCCAGCATTTT CASSPWDRGRGQPQHF
TRBJ2-4 TRBV28 NA NA TGTGCCAGCAGTTTCCGGGGTTCCAAAAACATTCAGTACTTC CASSFRGSKNIQYF
TRBJ2-3 TRBV6-1 NA once TGTGCCAGCAGTGAAGTAATCGGGAGAAAAGCAGATACGCAGTATTTT CASSEVIGRKADTQYF
TRBJ2-2 TRBV6-2/TRBV6-3 NA NA TGTGCCAGCAGTTTAATAAAAGCGGCCACCGGGGAGCTGTTTTTT CASSLIKAATGELFF
TRBJ1-2 TRBV28 NA NA TGTGCCACCAGAATTGGGGGGGCAGACCCTTATGGCTACACCTTC CATRIGGADPYGYTF
TRBJ2-1 TRBV5-1 TRBD1 NA TGCGCCAGCAGCCGGGGACAGGGAACGTACAATGAGCAGTTCTTC CASSRGQGTYNEQFF
TRBJ1-5 TRBV7-6 NA NA TGTGCCAGCAGCTTTCAGCGGGGGCGCAATCAGCCCCAGCATTTT CASSFQRGRNQPQHF